This T cell receptor beta chain was sequenced for a study of cytomegalovirus exposure and HLA in healthy donors. PCR involved 60 Vbeta and 13 Jbeta primers. Sequencing was performed with immunoSEQ multiplex PCR; in TCRdb, only in-frame clones are kept and a portion is missing. The table includes 150,000 to 250,000 clones, approximately 79% detected once. Trimming removed 3 bases from V and 5 bases from J; junction bases left unmatched: 3. This CDR3 contains 13 residues. Germline values: CDR1 SGHVS, CDR2 FQNEAQ. The sequenced material came from PBMCs. The sequence was collected from a woman aged 25 to 39 in good health and CMV-seropositive. The rearrangement links TRBV7-8 to TRBJ2-7; 8 nucleotides line up with TRBD1. DNA of the CDR3: TGTGCCAGCAGCTTCACGACAGGGGACGAGCAGTACTTC. Translated, it gives CASSFTTGDEQYF. The variable domain in full, with the rest retrieved from reference TRBV7-8 and TRBJ2-7, is GAGVSQSPRYKVAKRGQDVALRCDPISGHVSLFWYQQALGQGPEFLTYFQNEAQLDKSGLPSDRFFAERPEGSVSTLKIQRTQQEDSAVYLCASSFTTGDEQYFGPGTRLTVT.